This T cell receptor beta chain was recovered during a study of cytomegalovirus exposure and HLA in healthy donors. Whole-study context: In a later analysis, the roughly 120 validation repertoires were reported to have used the same platform as the 600 to 700 first-cohort repertoires.

About this clone: Its antigen is unidentified.

The donors were members of the approximately 120-subject validation cohort (separate from the 666-subject first cohort). The germline V gene encodes CDR1 MDHEN and CDR2 SYDVKM. Trimming cost V 5 bases and J 2 bases; bases outside gene matches: 7. The CDR3 loop spans 17 amino acids. Here immunoSEQ multiplex PCR was the method, and the copy in TCRdb shows in-frame clones only, minus some. In the table there are 130,000 to 150,000 clones, 80% to 90% of which are singletons. Whole-study results and caveats: It was confirmed in vitro that a few of the CMV-associated chains were specific for CMV antigens. A list of approximately 150 TCR beta chains associated with cytomegalovirus was given.

The receptor was isolated from a woman aged 18-29 years in good health and CMV-seropositive. This chain uses TRBV28 with TRBJ1-4, with 11 positions matching TRBD1. Sequencing was performed on PBMCs. CDR3 loop: CASSQPGQGATNEKLFF. CDR3 DNA sequence: TGTGCCAGCAGTCAACCTGGACAGGGGGCCACTAATGAAAAACTGTTTTTT.